This TCR beta chain was sequenced in a study of monozygotic twins with inflammatory bowel disease. TCRdb reprocessed the 5' RACE reads, keeping one entry per CDR3 protein, no DNA. In total, the table holds over 100,000 distinct CDR3 sequences. The CDR3 spans 14 residues. Per the germline V gene, CDR1 is SEHNR and CDR2 is FQNEAQ (reference sequence). Input material: blood. This chain uses TRBV7-9 with TRBJ2-3; with no DNA, the TCRdb D assignment of TRBD2 cannot be verified. The receptor comes from a human donor with ulcerative colitis or Crohn's disease, or a healthy co-twin of an affected twin (not recorded which). The CDR3 region is CASSRGREADTQYF.